The TCR beta chain under discussion was sequenced for a study of T cells in localized non-small cell lung cancer. Here immunoSEQ multiplex PCR was the method, and the copy in TCRdb shows in-frame clones only, minus some. The sample contains 31,000 or so clones, nearly 90% of which appear only once. Study results and limitations: Prolonged overall survival went with higher T cell density in the blood. Of the tissues analyzed, uninvolved adjacent lung showed maximal T cell clonality, greater than tumor. Detection in adjacent lung was observed for a median about 50 of the top 100 tumor clones. Tumor samples were not multi-region, leaving intratumor heterogeneity unexcluded.

On this clone itself: Its antigen is still unknown.

The ends lost 2 bases at V and 7 bases at J; junction bases unmatched: 8. This CDR3 has 15 residues. Germline values: CDR1 SGHVS, CDR2 FNYEAQ. This sequence joins TRBV7-6 and TRBJ2-7, with TRBD1 matching over 10 bases. This clonotype was sampled from a woman aged 40 to 75 with stage I lung adenocarcinoma. The material was peripheral blood, obtained before any cancer treatment. The CDR3 DNA follows: TGTGCCAGCAGCTTAAGTCCGGGACAGGGGAGGGAGCAGTACTTC. Translating it yields CASSLSPGQGREQYF.